One T cell receptor beta chain is described in this entry. Its antigen is not known. CD8 cells regarded as naive lacked CD45RO, were positively chosen for CCR7, and omitted terminally differentiated effector memory CD45RA+ cells. V gave up 6 bases and J gave up 1 base; unmatched junction bases: 3. The germline gives CDR1 SEHNR, CDR2 FQNEAQ (reference sequence). This CDR3 has 14 residues. Several immunoSEQ 96-well plates shared each subset's DNA, each plate a replicate. Libraries were prepared by immunoSEQ multiplex PCR; TCRdb keeps only in-frame clonotypes and omits some of them. Among approximately 810,000 clones, nearly 95% were seen once, and the ten largest hold around 24%. This sample was included in a study of shared clonotypes between healthy human individuals. The study, taken as a whole, reports: The authors expected sequencing depth to affect clonotype sharing among donors. A small donor pool kept down the genetic and exposure-history diversity that was represented.

Sequenced material: naive CD8+ T cells sorted from blood. This clonotype was sampled from a man aged 30 to 39 in good health. This sequence joins TRBV7-9 and TRBJ1-2; 9 bases fit TRBD1. The chain's CDR3 is CASRGTGINYGYTF. CDR3 bases: TGTGCCAGCAGAGGGACAGGGATTAACTATGGCTACACCTTC.